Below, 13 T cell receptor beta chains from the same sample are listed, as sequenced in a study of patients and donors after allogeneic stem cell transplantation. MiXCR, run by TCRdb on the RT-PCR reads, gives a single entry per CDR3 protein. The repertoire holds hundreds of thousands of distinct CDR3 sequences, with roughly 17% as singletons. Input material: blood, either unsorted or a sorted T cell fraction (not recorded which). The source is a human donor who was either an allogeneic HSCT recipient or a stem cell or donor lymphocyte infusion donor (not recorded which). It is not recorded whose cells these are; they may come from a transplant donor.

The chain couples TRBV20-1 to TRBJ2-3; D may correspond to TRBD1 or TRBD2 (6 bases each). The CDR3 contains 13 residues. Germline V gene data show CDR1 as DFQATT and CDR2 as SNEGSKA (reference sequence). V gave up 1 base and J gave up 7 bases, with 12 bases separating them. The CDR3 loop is CSARARGRHTQYF. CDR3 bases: TGCAGTGCTAGAGCTAGGGGGAGGCATACGCAGTATTTT.

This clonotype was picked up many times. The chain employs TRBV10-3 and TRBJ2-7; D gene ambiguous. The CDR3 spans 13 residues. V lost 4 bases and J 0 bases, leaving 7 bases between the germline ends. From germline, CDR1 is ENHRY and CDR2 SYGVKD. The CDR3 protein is CAISGLLSYEQYF. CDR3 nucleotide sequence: TGTGCCATCAGTGGCCTTCTCTCCTACGAGCAGTACTTC.

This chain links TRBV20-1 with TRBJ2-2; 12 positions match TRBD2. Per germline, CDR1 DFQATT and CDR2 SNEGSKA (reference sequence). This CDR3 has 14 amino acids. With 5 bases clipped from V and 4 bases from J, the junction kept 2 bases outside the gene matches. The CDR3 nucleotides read TGCAGTGCTCCTAGCGGGGGGGCCACCGGGGAGCTGTTTTTT. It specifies CSAPSGGATGELFF.

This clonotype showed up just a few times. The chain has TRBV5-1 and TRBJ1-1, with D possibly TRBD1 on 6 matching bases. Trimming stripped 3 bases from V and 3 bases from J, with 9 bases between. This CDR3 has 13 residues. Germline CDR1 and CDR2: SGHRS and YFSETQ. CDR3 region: CASSWAGDTEAFF. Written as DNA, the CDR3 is TGCGCCAGCAGCTGGGCAGGGGACACTGAAGCTTTCTTT.

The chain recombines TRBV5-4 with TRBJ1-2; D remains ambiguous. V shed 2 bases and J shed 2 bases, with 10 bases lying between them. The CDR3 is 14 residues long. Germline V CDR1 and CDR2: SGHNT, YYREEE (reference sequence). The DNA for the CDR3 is TGTGCCAGCAGCTTACTGGACGGGAACTATGGCTACACCTTC. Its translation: CASSLLDGNYGYTF.

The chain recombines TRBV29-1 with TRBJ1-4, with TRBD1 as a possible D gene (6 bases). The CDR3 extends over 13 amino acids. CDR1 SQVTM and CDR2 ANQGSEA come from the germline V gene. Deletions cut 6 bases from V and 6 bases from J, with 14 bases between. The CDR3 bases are TGCAGCGTGTCCAAAGGGGGTCATGAAAAACTGTTTTTT. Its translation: CSVSKGGHEKLFF.

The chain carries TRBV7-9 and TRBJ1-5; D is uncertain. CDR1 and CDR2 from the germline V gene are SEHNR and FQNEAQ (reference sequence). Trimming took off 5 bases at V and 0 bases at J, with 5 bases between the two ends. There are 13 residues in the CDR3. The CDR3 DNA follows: TGTGCCAGCAGCGCTACTAGCAATCAGCCCCAGCATTTT. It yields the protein CASSATSNQPQHF. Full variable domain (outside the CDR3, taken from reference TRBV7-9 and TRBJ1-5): DTGVSQNPRHKITKRGQNVTFRCDPISEHNRLYWYRQTLGQGPEFLTYFQNEAQLEKSRLLSDRFSAERPKGSFSTLEIQRTEQGDSAMYLCASSATSNQPQHFGDGTRLSIL.

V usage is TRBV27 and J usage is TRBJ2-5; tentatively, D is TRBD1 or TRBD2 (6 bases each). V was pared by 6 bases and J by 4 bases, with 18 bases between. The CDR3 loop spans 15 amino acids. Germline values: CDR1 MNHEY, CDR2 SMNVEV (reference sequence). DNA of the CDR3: TGTGCCAGCAGCCCCATCGTCGGGGGCCGAGAGACCCAGTACTTC. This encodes CASSPIVGGRETQYF.

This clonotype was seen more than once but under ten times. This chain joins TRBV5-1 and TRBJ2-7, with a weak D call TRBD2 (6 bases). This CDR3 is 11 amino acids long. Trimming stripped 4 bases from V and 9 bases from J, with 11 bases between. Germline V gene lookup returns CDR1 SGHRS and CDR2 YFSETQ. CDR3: CASSPGEAQYF. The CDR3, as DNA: TGCGCCAGCAGCCCCGGGGAGGCGCAGTACTTC.

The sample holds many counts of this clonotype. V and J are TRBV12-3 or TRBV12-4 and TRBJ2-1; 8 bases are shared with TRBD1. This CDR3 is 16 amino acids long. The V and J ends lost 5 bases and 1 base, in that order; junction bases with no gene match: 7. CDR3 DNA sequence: TGTGCCAGCAGTCCGCAGGGGGCTGGTTCCTACAATGAGCAGTTCTTC. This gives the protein CASSPQGAGSYNEQFF.

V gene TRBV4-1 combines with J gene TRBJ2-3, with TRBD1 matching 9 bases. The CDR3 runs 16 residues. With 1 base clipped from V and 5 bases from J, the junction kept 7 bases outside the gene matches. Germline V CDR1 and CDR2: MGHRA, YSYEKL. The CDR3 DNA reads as TGCGCCAGCAGCCAAGGGAGACAGGGGGTAATAGATACGCAGTATTTT. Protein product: CASSQGRQGVIDTQYF.

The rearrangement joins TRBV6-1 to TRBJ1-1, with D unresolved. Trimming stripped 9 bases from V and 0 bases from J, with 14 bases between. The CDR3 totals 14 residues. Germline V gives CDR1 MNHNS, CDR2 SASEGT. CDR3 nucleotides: TGTGCCAGTACAAGGACGGATCTGAACACTGAAGCTTTCTTT. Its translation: CASTRTDLNTEAFF.

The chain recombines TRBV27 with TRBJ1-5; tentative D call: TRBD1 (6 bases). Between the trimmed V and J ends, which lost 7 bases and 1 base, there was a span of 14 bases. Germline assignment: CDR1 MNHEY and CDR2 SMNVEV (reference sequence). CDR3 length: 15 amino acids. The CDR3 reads CASTLRGGSNQPQHF. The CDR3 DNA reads TGTGCCAGCACCCTCAGGGGAGGGAGCAATCAGCCCCAGCATTTT.